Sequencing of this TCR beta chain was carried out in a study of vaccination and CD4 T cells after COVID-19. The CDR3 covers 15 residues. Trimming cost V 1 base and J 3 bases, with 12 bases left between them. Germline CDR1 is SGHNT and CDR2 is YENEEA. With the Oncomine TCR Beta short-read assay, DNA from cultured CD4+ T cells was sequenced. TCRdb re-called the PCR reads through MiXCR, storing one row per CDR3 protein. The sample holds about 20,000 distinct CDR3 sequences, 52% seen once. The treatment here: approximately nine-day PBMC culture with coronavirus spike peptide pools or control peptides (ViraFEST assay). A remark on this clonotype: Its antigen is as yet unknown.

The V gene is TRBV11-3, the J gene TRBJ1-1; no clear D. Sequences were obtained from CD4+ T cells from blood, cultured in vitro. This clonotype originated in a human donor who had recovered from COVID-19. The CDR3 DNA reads TGTGCCAGCAGCTTAGCACAAGTGGGAGACACTGAAGCTTTCTTT. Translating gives CASSLAQVGDTEAFF. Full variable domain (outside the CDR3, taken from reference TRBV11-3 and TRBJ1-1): EAGVVQSPRYKIIEKKQPVAFWCNPISGHNTLYWYLQNLGQGPELLIRYENEEAVDDSQLPKDRFSAERLKGVDSTLKIQPAELGDSAVYLCASSLAQVGDTEAFFGQGTRLTVV.